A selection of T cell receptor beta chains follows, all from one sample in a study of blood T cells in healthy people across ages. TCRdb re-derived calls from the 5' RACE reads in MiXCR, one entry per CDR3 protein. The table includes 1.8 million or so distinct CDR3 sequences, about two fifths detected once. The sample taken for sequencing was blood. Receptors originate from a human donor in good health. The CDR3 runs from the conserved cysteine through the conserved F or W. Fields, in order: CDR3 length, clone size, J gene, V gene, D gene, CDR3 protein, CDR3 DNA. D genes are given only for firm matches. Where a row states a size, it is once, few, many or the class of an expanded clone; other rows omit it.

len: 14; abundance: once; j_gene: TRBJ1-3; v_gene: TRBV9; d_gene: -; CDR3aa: CAGSAWGAGNTIYF; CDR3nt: TGTGCCGGCAGCGCTTGGGGGGCTGGAAACACCATATATTTT
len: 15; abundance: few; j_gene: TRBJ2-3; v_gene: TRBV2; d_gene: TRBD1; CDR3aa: CASRLRTGAADTQYF; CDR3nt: TGTGCCAGCAGACTCCGGACAGGGGCGGCAGATACGCAGTATTTT
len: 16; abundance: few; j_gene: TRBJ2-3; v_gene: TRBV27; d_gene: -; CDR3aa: CASSPSVGESTDTQYF; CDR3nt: TGTGCCAGCAGTCCCTCCGTGGGGGAGAGCACAGATACGCAGTATTTT
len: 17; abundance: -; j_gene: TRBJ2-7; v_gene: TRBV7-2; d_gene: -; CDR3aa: CASSLRDTAVFSYEQYF; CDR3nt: TGTGCCAGCAGCTTAAGGGATACAGCGGTATTCTCCTACGAGCAGTACTTC
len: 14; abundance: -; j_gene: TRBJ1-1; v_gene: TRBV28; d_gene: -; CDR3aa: CASSLTGTHTEAFF; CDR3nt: TGTGCCAGCAGTTTAACGGGGACGCACACTGAAGCTTTCTTT
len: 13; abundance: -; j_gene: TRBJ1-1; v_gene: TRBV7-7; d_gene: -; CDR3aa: CASSSAMNTVAFF; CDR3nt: TGTGCCAGCAGCTCCGCAATGAACACTGTAGCTTTCTTT
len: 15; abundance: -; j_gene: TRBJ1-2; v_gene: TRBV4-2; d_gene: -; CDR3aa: CASSQELGSNYGYTF; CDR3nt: TGTGCCAGCAGCCAAGAACTAGGGTCTAACTATGGCTACACCTTC
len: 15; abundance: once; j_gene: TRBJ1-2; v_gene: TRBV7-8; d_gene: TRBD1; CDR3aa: CASSLGRDRGFGYTF; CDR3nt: TGTGCCAGCAGCTTAGGCCGGGACAGGGGCTTCGGCTACACCTTC
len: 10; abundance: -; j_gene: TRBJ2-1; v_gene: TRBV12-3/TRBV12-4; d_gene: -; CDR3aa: CASGVHEQFF; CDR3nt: TGCGCCAGTGGGGTTCATGAGCAGTTCTTC
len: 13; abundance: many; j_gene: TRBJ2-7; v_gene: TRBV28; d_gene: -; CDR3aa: CASSPPETYEQYF; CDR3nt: TGTGCCAGCAGTCCACCGGAGACCTACGAGCAGTACTTC
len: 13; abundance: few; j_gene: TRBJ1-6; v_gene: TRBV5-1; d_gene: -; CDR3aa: CASSKDNNSPLHF; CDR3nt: TGCGCCAGCAGCAAGGATAACAATTCACCCCTCCACTTT
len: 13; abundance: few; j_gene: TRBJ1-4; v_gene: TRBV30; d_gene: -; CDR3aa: CAWSGGTAEKLFF; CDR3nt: TGTGCCTGGAGTGGAGGTACCGCGGAAAAACTGTTTTTT
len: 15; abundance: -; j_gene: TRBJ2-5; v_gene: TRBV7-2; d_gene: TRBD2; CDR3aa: CASSWLAGGRETQYF; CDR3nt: TGTGCCAGCAGCTGGCTAGCGGGGGGGCGAGAGACCCAGTACTTC
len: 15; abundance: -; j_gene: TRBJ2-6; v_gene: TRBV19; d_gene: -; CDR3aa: CASTMDGTGANVLTF; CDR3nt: TGTGCCAGTACTATGGACGGTACTGGGGCCAACGTCCTGACTTTC
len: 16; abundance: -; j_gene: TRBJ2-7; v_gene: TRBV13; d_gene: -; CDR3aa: CASSLGPLGGLYEQYF; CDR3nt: TGTGCCAGCAGCTTAGGCCCCCTAGGGGGGCTCTACGAGCAGTACTTC
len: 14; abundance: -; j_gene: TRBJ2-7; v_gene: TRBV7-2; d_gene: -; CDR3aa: CASSLVFREGEQYF; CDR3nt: TGTGCCAGCAGCTTAGTATTCAGGGAAGGCGAGCAGTACTTC
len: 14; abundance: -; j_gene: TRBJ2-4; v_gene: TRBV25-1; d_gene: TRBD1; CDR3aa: CASSDDRDAEEQYF; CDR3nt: TGTGCCAGCAGTGATGACAGGGATGCGGAGGAGCAGTACTTC
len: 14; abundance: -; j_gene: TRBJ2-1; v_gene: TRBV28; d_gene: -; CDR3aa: CASSPLDSPNEQFF; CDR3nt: TGTGCCAGCAGTCCTTTGGACAGCCCGAATGAGCAGTTCTTC